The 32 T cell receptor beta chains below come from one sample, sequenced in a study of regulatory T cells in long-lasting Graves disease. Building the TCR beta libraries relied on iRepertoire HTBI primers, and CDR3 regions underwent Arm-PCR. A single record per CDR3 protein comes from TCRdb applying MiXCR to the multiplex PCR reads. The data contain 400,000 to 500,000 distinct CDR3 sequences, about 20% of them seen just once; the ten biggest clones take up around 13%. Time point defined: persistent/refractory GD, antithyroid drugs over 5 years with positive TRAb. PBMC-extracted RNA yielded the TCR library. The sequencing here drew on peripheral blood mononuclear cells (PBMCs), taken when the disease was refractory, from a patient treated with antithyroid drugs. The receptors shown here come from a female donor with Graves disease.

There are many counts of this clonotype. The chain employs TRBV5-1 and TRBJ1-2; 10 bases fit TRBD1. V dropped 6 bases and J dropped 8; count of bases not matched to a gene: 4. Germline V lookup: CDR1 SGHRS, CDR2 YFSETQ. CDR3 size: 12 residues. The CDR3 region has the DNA TGCGCCAGCACCCGGACAGGGGGAGGCTACACCTTC. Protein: CASTRTGGGYTF.

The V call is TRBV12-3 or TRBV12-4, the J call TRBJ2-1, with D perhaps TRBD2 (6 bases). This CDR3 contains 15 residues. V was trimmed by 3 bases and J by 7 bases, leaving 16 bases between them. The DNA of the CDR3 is TGTGCCAGCAGTTTTAGTCTCGGGAGTCGGAATGAGCAGTTCTTC. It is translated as CASSFSLGSRNEQFF.

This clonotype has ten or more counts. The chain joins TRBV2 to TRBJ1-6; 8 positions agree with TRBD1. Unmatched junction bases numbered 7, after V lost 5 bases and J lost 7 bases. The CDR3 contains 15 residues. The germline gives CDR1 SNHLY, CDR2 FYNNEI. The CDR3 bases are TGTGCCAGCAGTCGACAGGGGCTGGGAAATTCACCCCTCCACTTT. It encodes CASSRQGLGNSPLHF.

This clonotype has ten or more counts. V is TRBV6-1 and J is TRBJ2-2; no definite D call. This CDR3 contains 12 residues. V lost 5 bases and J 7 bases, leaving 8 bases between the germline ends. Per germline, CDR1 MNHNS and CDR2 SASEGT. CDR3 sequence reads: CASSPLIGELFF. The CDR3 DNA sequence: TGTGCCAGCAGTCCATTAATCGGGGAGCTGTTTTTT.

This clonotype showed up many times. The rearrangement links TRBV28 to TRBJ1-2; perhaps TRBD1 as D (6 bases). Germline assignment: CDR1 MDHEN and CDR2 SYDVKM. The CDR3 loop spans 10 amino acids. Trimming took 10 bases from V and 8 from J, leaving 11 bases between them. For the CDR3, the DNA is TGTGCCACCGGGACATCCGGCTACACCTTC. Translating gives CATGTSGYTF.

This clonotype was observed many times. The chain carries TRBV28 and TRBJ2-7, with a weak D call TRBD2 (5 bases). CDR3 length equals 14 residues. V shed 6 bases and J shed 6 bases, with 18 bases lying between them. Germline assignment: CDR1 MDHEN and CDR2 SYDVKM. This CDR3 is CASSPKEGISEQYF. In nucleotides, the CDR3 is TGTGCCAGCAGCCCCAAAGAGGGAATAAGCGAGCAGTACTTC.

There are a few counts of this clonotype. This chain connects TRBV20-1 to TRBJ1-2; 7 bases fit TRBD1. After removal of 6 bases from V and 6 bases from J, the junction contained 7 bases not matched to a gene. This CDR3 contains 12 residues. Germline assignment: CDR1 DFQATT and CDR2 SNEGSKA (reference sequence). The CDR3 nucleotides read TGCAGTGCAGAGAGACAGGGCAATGGCTACACCTTC. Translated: CSAERQGNGYTF.

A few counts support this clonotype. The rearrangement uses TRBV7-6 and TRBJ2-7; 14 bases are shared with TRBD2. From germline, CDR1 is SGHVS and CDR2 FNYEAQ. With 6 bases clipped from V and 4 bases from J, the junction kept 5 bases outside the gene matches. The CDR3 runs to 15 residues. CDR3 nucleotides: TGTGCCAGCAGTTCCGGGACTAGCGGGAGATACGAGCAGTACTTC. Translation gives CASSSGTSGRYEQYF.

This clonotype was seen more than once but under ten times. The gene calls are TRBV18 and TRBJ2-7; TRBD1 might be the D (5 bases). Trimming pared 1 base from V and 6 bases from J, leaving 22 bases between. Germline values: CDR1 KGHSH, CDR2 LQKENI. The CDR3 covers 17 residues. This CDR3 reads CASSPRPPRAGSPEQYF. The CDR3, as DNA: TGTGCCAGCTCACCACGACCCCCCAGGGCAGGGTCCCCCGAGCAGTACTTC.

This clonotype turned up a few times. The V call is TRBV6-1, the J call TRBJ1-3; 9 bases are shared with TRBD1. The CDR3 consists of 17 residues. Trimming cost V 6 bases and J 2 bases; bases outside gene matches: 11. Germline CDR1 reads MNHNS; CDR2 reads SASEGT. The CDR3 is CASRKRGRDRAGNTIYF. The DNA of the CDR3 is TGTGCCAGCAGAAAGAGGGGTCGGGACAGGGCTGGAAACACCATATATTTT.

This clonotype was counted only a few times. The CDR3 reads CAWALDQNTEAFF. The DNA of the CDR3 is TGTGCCTGGGCTTTGGACCAGAACACTGAAGCTTTCTTT. The rearrangement links TRBV30 to TRBJ1-1; D is ambiguous. The CDR3 has 13 amino acids. The germline V gene encodes CDR1 GTSNPN and CDR2 SVGIG (reference sequence). With 5 bases removed from V and 1 base from J, the gap between germline ends came to 11 bases.

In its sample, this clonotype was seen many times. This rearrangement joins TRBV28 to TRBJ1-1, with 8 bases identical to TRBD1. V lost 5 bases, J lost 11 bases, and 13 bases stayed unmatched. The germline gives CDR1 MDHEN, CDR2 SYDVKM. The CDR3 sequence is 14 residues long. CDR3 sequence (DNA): TGTGCCAGCAGTCCCGCGACAGGGGTGTCGCTGGCTTTCTTT. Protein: CASSPATGVSLAFF.

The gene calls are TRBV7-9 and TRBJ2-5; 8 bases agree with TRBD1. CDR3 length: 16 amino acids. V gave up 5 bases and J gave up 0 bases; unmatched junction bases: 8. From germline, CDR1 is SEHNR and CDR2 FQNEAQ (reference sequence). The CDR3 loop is CASSPRAGGYQETQYF. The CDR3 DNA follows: TGTGCCAGCAGCCCCCGGGCAGGGGGCTACCAAGAGACCCAGTACTTC. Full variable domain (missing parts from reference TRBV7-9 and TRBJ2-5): DTGVSQNPRHKITKRGQNVTFRCDPISEHNRLYWYRQTLGQGPEFLTYFQNEAQLEKSRLLSDRFSAERPKGSFSTLEIQRTEQGDSAMYLCASSPRAGGYQETQYFGPGTRLLVL.

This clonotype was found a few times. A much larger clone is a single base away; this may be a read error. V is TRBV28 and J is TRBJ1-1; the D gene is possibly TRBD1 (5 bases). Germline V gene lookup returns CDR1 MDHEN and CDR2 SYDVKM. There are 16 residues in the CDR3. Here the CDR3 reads CAGSLSGWGMNTEAFF. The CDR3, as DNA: TGTGCCGGCAGTTTATCCGGGTGGGGCATGAACACTGAAGCTTTCTTT.

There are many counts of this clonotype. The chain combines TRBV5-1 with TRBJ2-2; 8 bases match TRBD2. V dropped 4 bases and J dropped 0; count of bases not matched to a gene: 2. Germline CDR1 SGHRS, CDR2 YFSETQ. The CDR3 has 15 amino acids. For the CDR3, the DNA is TGCGCCAGCAGCCTGCGGGAGGCGAACACCGGGGAGCTGTTTTTT. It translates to CASSLREANTGELFF.

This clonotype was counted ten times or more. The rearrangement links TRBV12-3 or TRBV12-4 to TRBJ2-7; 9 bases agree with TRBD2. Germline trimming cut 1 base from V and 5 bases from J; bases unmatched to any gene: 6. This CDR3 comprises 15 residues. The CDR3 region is CASSLVSGSGNEQYF. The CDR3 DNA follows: TGTGCCAGCAGTTTAGTTAGCGGGAGCGGAAACGAGCAGTACTTC.

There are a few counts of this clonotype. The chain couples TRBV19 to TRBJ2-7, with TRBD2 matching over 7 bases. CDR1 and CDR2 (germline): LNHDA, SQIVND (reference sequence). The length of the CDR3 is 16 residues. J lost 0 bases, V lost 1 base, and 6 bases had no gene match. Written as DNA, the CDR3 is TGTGCCAGTAGTATAGGATGGCGGGAGAGCTCCTACGAGCAGTACTTC. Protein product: CASSIGWRESSYEQYF.

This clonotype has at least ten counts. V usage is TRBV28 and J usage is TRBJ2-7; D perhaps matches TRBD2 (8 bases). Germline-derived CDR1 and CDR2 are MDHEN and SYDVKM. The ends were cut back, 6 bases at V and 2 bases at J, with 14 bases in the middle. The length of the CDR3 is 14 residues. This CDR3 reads CASSGGGQTYEQYF. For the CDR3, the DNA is TGTGCCAGCAGCGGGGGGGGACAGACCTACGAGCAGTACTTC.

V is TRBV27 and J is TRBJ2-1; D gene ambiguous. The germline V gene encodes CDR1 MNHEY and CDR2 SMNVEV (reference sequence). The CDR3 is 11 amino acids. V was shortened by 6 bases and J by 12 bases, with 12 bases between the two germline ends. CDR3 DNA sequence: TGTGCCAGCAGCCCTAGACTTTGGCAGTTCTTC. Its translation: CASSPRLWQFF.

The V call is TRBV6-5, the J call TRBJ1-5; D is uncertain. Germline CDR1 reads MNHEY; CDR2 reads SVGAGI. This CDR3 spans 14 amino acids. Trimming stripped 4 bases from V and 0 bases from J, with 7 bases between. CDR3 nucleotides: TGTGCCAGCAGTTGGAGCCTTAGCAATCAGCCCCAGCATTTT. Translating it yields CASSWSLSNQPQHF.

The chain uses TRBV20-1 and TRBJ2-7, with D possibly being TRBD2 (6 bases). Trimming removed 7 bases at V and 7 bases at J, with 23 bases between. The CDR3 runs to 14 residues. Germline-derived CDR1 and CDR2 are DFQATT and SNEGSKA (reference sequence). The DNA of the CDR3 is TGCAGTGTTGAGCCCTTGGCTAGCGTGCGTGAGCAGTACTTC. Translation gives CSVEPLASVREQYF.

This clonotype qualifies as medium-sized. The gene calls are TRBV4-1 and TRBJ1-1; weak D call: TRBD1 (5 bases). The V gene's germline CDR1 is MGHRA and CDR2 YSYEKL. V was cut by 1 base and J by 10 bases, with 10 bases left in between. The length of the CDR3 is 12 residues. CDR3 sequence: CASSQGMGGAFF. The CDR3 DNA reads TGCGCCAGCAGCCAAGGGATGGGGGGAGCTTTCTTT.

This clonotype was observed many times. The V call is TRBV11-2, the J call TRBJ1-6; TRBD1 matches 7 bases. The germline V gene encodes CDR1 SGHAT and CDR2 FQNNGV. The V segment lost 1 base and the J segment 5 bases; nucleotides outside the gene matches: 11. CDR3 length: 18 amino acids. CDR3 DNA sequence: TGTGCCAGCAGCTTAGGCCCGAACCAGACAGGGAATAATTCACCCCTCCACTTT. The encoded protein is CASSLGPNQTGNNSPLHF.

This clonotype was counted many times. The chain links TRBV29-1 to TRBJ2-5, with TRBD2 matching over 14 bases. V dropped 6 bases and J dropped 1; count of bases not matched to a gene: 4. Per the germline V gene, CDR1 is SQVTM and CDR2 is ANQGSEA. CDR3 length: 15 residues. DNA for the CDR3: TGCAGCGTGTGGGGACTAGCGGGGGCCCAAGAGACCCAGTACTTC. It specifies CSVWGLAGAQETQYF.

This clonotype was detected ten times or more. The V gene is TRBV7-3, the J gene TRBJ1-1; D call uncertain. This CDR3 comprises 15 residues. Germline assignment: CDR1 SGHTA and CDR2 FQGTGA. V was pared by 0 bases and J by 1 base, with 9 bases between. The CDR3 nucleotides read TGTGCCAGCAGCTTAACTGCGGTGGGGAACACTGAAGCTTTCTTT. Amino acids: CASSLTAVGNTEAFF.

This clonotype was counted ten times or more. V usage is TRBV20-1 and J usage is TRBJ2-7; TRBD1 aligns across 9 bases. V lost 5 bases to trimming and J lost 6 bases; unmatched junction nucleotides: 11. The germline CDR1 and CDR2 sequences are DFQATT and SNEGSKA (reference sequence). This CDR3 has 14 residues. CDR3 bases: TGCAGTGCTGGGGGGGGGACAGGGCTTAGCGAGCAGTACTTC. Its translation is CSAGGGTGLSEQYF.

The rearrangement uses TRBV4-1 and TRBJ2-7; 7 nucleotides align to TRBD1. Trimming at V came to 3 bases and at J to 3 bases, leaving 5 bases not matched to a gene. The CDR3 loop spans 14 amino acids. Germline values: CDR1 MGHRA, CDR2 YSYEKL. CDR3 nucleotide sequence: TGCGCCAGCAGCCAGCCGGGACAGCGCTACGAGCAGTACTTC. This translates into CASSQPGQRYEQYF.

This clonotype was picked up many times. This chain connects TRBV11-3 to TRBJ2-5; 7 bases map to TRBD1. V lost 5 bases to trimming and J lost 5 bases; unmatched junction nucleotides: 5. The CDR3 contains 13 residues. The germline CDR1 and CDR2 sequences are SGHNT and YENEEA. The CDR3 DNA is TGTGCCAGCAGCACGGGACAGTTGGAGACCCAGTACTTC. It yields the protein CASSTGQLETQYF.

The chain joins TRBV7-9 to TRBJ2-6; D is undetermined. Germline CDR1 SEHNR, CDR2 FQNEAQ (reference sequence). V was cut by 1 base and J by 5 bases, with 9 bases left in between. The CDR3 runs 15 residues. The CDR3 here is CASSLDAPRANVLTF. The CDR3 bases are TGTGCCAGCAGCTTAGATGCCCCTCGGGCCAACGTCCTGACTTTC.

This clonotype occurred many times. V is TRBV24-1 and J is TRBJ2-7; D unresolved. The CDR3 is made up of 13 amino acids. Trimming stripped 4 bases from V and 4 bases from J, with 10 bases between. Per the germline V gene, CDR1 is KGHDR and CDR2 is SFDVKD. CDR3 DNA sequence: TGTGCCACCAGTGACAGCGATCTTTACGAGCAGTACTTC. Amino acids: CATSDSDLYEQYF.

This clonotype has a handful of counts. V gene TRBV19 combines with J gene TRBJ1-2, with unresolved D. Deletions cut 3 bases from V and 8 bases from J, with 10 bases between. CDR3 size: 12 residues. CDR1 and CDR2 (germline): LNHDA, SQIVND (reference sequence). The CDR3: CASSMAGGGYTF. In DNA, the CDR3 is TGTGCCAGTAGTATGGCAGGAGGAGGCTACACCTTC.

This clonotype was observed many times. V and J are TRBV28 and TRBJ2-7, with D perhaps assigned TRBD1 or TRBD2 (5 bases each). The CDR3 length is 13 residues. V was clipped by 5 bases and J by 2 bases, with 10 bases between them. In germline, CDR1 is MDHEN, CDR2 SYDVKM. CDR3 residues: CASSRDGPYEQYF. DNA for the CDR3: TGTGCCAGCAGTAGGGACGGTCCCTACGAGCAGTACTTC.